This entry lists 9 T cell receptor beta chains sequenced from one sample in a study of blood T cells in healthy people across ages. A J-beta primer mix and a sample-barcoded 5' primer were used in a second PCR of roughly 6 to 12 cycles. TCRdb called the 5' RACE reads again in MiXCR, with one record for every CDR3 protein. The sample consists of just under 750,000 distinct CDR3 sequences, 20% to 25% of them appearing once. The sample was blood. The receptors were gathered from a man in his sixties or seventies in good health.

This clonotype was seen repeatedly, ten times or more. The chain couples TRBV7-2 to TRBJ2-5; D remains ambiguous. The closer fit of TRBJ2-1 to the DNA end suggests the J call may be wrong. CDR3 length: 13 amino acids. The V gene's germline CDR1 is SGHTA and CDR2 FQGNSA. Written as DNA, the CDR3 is TGTGCCAGCAGCTTAGTAACGGGCAATGAGCAGTTCTTC. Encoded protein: CASSLVTGNEQFF.

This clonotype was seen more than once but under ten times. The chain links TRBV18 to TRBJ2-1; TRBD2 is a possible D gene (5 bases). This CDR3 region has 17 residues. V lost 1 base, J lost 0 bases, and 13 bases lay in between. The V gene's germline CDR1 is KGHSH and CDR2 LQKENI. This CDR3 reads CASSPLTIPSSYNEQFF. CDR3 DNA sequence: TGTGCCAGCTCACCACTGACTATCCCCAGCTCCTACAATGAGCAGTTCTTC.

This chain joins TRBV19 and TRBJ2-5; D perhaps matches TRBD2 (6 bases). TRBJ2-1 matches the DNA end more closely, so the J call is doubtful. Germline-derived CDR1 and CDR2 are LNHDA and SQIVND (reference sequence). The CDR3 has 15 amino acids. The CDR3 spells CASSILGGSSNEQFF. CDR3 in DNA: TGTGCCAGTAGTATACTGGGGGGAAGTAGCAATGAGCAGTTCTTC.

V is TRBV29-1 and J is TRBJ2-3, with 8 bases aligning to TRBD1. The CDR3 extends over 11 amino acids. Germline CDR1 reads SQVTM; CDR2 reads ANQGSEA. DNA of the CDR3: TGCAGTCCCGGGACAGGCGATACGCAGTATTTT. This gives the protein CSPGTGDTQYF.

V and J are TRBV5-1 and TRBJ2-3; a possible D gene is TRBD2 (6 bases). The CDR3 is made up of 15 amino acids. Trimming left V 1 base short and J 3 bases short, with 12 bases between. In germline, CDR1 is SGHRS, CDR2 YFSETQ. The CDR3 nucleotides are TGCGCCAGCAGCTTGAAGGAGGGGCGAACAGATACGCAGTATTTT. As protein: CASSLKEGRTDTQYF.

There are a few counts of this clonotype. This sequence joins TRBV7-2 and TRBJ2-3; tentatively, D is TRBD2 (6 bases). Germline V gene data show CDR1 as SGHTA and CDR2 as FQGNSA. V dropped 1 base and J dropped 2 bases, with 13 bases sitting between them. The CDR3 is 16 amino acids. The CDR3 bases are TGTGCCAGCAGCTTAGAGGCCGGGGGATACACAGATACGCAGTATTTT. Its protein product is CASSLEAGGYTDTQYF.

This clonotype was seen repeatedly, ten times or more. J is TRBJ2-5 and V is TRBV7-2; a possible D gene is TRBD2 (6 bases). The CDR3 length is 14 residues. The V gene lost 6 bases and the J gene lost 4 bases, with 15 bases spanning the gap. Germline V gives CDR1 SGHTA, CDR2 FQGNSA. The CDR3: CASRKQGGAETQYF. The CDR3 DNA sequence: TGTGCCAGCAGAAAACAAGGCGGGGCAGAGACCCAGTACTTC.

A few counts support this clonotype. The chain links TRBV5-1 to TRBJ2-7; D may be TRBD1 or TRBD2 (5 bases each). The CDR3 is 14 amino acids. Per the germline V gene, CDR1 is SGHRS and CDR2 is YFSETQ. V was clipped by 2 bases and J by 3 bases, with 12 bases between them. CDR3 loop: CASSLQVGDYEQYF. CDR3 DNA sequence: TGCGCCAGCAGCTTACAGGTGGGGGACTACGAGCAGTACTTC.

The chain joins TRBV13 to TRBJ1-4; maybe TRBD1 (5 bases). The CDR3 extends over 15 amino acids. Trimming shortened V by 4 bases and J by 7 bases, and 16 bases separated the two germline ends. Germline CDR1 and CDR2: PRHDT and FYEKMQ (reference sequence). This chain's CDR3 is CASSSPSRGPEKLFF. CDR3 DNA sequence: TGTGCCAGCAGCTCACCCAGTAGGGGTCCTGAAAAACTGTTTTTT.